The TCR beta chain under discussion was sequenced for a study of cytomegalovirus exposure and HLA in healthy donors. Background on the study: Earlier work reported 100 million or so unique TCR beta sequences from 150 million to 200 million T cells.

A remark on this clone: Its antigen is not known.

General observations from the study: When analyzed later, the rates of TCR association showed variation by HLA locus, with DRB1 the most and HLA-C the fewest. Immune exposure information available was restricted to CMV serostatus.

The CDR3 runs to 15 residues. V shed 1 base and J shed 5 bases, with 15 bases lying between them. The germline gives CDR1 LNHDA, CDR2 SQIVND (reference sequence). Primers: 60 Vbeta forward and 13 Jbeta reverse. Method: immunoSEQ multiplex PCR; TCRdb's copy keeps in-frame clones and lacks some. The sample contains over 100,000 clones, just under 80% of which appear only once. Material for sequencing was PBMCs. V usage is TRBV19 and J usage is TRBJ2-7, with D perhaps matching TRBD1 (6 bases). This receptor was identified in a male donor in good health and CMV-seronegative. CDR3 DNA sequence: TGTGCCAGTAGTATAGTATTGGCAGGGGAGCACGAGCAGTACTTC. It translates to CASSIVLAGEHEQYF. Supplemented by reference TRBV19 and TRBJ2-7, the full variable domain reads DGGITQSPKYLFRKEGQNVTLSCEQNLNHDAMYWYRQDPGQGLRLIYYSQIVNDFQKGDIAEGYSVSREKKESFPLTVTSAQKNPTAFYLCASSIVLAGEHEQYFGPGTRLTVT.